A single sample is the source of the 10 T cell receptor beta chains below, sequenced in a study of T cells in Graves' hyperthyroidism and ophthalmopathy. RNA transcripts were the template for amplifying TCR beta CDR3 regions. Primed by the HTBI set, a first-round RT-PCR was run on the TCR CDR3. TCRdb reprocessed the multiplex PCR reads via MiXCR and lists one record per CDR3 protein. The sample consists of more than 500,000 distinct CDR3 sequences, 15% to 20% of them appearing once. The sample taken for sequencing was blood. These receptors were taken from a woman in her twenties or thirties with Graves' hyperthyroidism.

The genes are TRBV5-8 and TRBJ1-4; TRBD1 is a possible D gene (6 bases). This CDR3 has 16 residues. Germline loops: CDR1 SGHTS, CDR2 YDEGEE. V was clipped by 4 bases and J by 0 bases, with 13 bases between them. CDR3 residues: CASSHGQLATNEKLFF. In nucleotides, the CDR3 is TGTGCCAGCAGCCACGGACAGCTAGCAACTAATGAAAAACTGTTTTTT.

This clonotype was observed a single time. The junction shows a germline mismatch at one end, possibly a read error. This sequence joins TRBV13 and TRBJ2-7; TRBD2 is a possible D gene (6 bases). Germline CDR1 is PRHDT and CDR2 is FYEKMQ (reference sequence). This CDR3 has 13 amino acids. The CDR3 DNA follows: TGTGTCAGCACCGGCGGGGCAACCTACGAGCAGTACTTC. Translating gives CVSTGGATYEQYF.

V usage is TRBV28 and J usage is TRBJ2-1; 13 bases agree with TRBD2. J lost 4 bases, V lost 4 bases, and 7 bases had no gene match. Looked up from germline, CDR1 is MDHEN and CDR2 is SYDVKM. This CDR3 region has 17 residues. The CDR3 nucleotides are TGTGCCAGCAGTTATGGGGGGGGACTAGCGGGATACAATGAGCAGTTCTTC. Its protein product is CASSYGGGLAGYNEQFF. Based on the CDR3 plus reference TRBV28 and TRBJ2-1, the full variable domain is DVKVTQSSRYLVKRTGEKVFLECVQDMDHENMFWYRQDPGLGLRLIYFSYDVKMKEKGDIPEGYSVSREKKERFSLILESASTNQTSMYLCASSYGGGLAGYNEQFFGPGTRLTVL.

This clonotype was counted many times. The chain is built from TRBV12-3 or TRBV12-4 and TRBJ2-3; 11 bases line up with TRBD2. V was clipped by 3 bases and J by 0 bases; unmatched bases: 11. This CDR3 contains 19 residues. In nucleotides, the CDR3 is TGTGCCAGCAGTTTGATCGAAGGGCTAGCGGGAGGCAGCACAGATACGCAGTATTTT. Residues: CASSLIEGLAGGSTDTQYF.

This clonotype appeared a few times. This chain uses TRBV13 with TRBJ2-7; no clear D gene. In germline, CDR1 is PRHDT, CDR2 FYEKMQ (reference sequence). The CDR3 has 13 amino acids. V was pared by 5 bases and J by 5 bases, with 13 bases between. The CDR3 coding sequence is TGTGCCAGCAGCCCACGTAACTTCAACGAGCAGTACTTC. The encoded protein is CASSPRNFNEQYF. Together with reference TRBV13 and TRBJ2-7, the CDR3 gives the full variable domain: AAGVIQSPRHLIKEKRETATLKCYPIPRHDTVYWYQQGPGQDPQFLISFYEKMQSDKGSIPDRFSAQQFSDYHSELNMSSLELGDSALYFCASSPRNFNEQYFGPGTRLTVT.

This clonotype was counted a few times. The V gene is TRBV7-9, the J gene TRBJ2-5, with D perhaps matching TRBD2 (6 bases). The CDR3 contains 16 residues. The ends were cut back, 3 bases at V and 4 bases at J, with 18 bases in the middle. CDR1 SEHNR and CDR2 FQNEAQ come from the germline V gene (reference sequence). The CDR3 DNA is TGTGCCAGCAGCTTCCAACTAGCCCGAATGACAGAGACCCAGTACTTC. Its translation: CASSFQLARMTETQYF.

This clonotype has a count of ten or more. The chain links TRBV3-1 to TRBJ1-2; D gene uncertain. This CDR3 comprises 13 residues. Germline V gene data show CDR1 as LGHDT and CDR2 as YNNKEL (reference sequence). Trimming left V 4 bases short and J 8 bases short, with 14 bases between. This chain's CDR3 is CASSRASARGYTF. CDR3 in DNA: TGTGCCAGCAGCCGGGCCTCCGCTAGGGGCTACACCTTC.

Remarks on this clonotype: Sequence at one end of the junction differs from germline and may be a read error. For the CDR3, the DNA is TGTGCCAGCAGCTTAGATGGTTTCGGGGCGGGAGATGGGATTCCACCCCGGGAGCAGCACTTC. Protein product: CASSLDGFGAGDGIPPREQHF. The J gene is TRBJ2-7, the V gene TRBV7-2; 7 bases line up with TRBD2. In germline, CDR1 is SGHTA, CDR2 FQGNSA. This CDR3 region has 21 residues.

The chain links TRBV15 to TRBJ1-4; a possible D gene is TRBD1 (5 bases). The CDR3 has 15 residues. Trimming took 0 bases from V and 5 from J, leaving 10 bases between them. From germline, CDR1 is LNHNV and CDR2 YYDKDF (reference sequence). The CDR3, as DNA: TGTGCCACCAGCAGAGAGGGGGTAGGCAATGAAAAACTGTTTTTT. Translation gives CATSREGVGNEKLFF.

The gene calls are TRBV4-3 and TRBJ1-4; the D gene is possibly TRBD1 (6 bases). The V end lost 0 bases, the J end lost 7 bases, and 12 bases lay between the germline ends. The CDR3 length is 15 residues. CDR1 and CDR2 from the germline V gene are LGHNA and YSLEER. The CDR3 spells CASSQDGGAGEKLFF. The CDR3 nucleotides are TGCGCCAGCAGCCAAGATGGGGGGGCTGGTGAAAAACTGTTTTTT.